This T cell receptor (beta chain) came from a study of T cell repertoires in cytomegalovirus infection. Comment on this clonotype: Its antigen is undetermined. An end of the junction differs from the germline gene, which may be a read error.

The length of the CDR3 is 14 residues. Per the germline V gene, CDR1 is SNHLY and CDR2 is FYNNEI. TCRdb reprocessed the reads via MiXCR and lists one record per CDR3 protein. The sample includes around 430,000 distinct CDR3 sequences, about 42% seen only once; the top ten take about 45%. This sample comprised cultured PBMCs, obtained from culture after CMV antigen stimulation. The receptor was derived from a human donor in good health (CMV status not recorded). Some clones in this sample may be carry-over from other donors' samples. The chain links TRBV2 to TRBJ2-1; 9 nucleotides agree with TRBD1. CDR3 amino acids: CASDGTGSSNEQFF. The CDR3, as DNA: TGTGCCAGCGACGGGACAGGGTCCTCCAATGAGCAGTTCTTC.